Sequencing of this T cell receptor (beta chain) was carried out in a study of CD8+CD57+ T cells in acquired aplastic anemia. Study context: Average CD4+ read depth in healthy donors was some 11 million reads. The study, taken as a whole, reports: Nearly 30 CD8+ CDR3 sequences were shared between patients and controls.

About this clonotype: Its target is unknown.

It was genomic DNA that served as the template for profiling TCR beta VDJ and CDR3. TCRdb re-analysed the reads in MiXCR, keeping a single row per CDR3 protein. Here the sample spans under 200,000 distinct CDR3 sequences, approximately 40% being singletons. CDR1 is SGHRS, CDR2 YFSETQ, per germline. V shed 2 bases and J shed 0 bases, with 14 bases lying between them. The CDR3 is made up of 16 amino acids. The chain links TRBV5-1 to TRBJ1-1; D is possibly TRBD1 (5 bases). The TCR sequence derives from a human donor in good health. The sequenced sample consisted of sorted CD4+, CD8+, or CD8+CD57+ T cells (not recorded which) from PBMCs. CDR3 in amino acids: CASSFRLRGVNTEAFF. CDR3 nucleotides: TGCGCCAGCAGCTTTAGGTTAAGGGGCGTGAACACTGAAGCTTTCTTT. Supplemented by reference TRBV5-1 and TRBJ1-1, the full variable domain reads KAGVTQTPRYLIKTRGQQVTLSCSPISGHRSVSWYQQTPGQGLQFLFEYFSETQRNKGNFPGRFSGRQFSNSRSEMNVSTLELGDSALYLCASSFRLRGVNTEAFFGQGTRLTVV.